This is a list of T cell receptor beta chains from one sample in a study of blood T cell repertoires in COVID-19. Clones were sequenced by immunoSEQ multiplex PCR, and TCRdb holds only the in-frame ones, with some missing. The profile shows under 60,000 clones, 80% to 85% of them singletons. The sequenced material came from peripheral blood. The receptors come from a man between 65 and 80 years old with acute or convalescent COVID-19. Each CDR3 is given with its conserved first and last residue. A D gene is named only where the DNA matches it firmly. Where a row states a size, it is once, few, many or the class of an expanded clone; other rows omit it.

size | D | J | V | CDR3 | DNA
- | TRBD1 | TRBJ1-5 | TRBV2 | CASSLPWTGRPGTQHF | TGTGCCAGCAGTCTCCCCTGGACAGGGCGCCCTGGTACCCAGCATTTT
- | - | TRBJ1-4 | TRBV7-9 | CASSPATPNEKLFF | TGTGCCAGCAGCCCCGCGACACCTAATGAAAAACTGTTTTTT
- | TRBD1 | TRBJ1-2 | TRBV6-4 | CASSRDRGSYGYTF | TGTGCCAGCAGCCGGGACAGGGGAAGCTATGGCTACACCTTC
- | - | TRBJ2-3 | TRBV7-3 | CASTSGGGSDTQYF | TGTGCCAGCACCTCTGGTGGCGGGTCAGATACGCAGTATTTT
- | TRBD1 | TRBJ1-2 | TRBV19 | CASSRTGSVSWDGGYTF | TGTGCCAGTAGCCGGACAGGATCCGTAAGTTGGGACGGCGGCTACACCTTC
- | - | TRBJ1-5 | TRBV18 | CASSPAPLGTQHF | TGTGCCAGCTCACCCGCCCCGCTAGGTACCCAGCATTTT
once | - | TRBJ2-2 | TRBV11-2 | CASSLDRGYTGELFF | TGTGCCAGCAGCTTAGACAGGGGCTATACCGGGGAGCTGTTTTTT
- | - | TRBJ2-7 | TRBV5-4 | CASSHARGSYEQYF | TGTGCCAGCAGCCACGCACGGGGCTCCTACGAGCAGTACTTC
few | - | TRBJ1-6 | TRBV7-8 | CASSWAVLTSPLHF | TGTGCCAGCAGCTGGGCAGTCCTCACTTCACCCCTCCACTTT
- | TRBD1 | TRBJ2-3 | TRBV6-2/TRBV6-3 | CASSTGTGIDTQYF | TGTGCCAGCAGTACCGGGACAGGGATAGATACGCAGTATTTT
- | TRBD1 | TRBJ2-5 | TRBV5-1 | CASSTGDQETQYF | TGCGCCAGCAGCACAGGGGATCAAGAGACCCAGTACTTC